The entry that follows covers one T cell receptor beta chain sequence. What it recognizes is unknown. TCRdb re-called the 5' RACE reads with MiXCR, one entry per CDR3 protein. There are around 9,800 distinct CDR3 sequences in the sample; 7.5% to 9% occur only once, and about 22% lies in the top ten. V gave up 7 bases and J gave up 4 bases; unmatched junction bases: 11. In germline, CDR1 is MDHEN, CDR2 SYDVKM. CDR3 size: 15 residues. This entry is derived from a study of spatial heterogeneity in lung cancer. Across the whole study: The average appearance count of each unique TCR and UMI combination in raw reads was more than ten. Findings of the study overall: The number of expanded tumor alpha and beta chains correlated with mutation number.

Time point indicated: sample taken at primary tumor resection. Donation came from 70 or so patients with untreated early-stage non-small cell lung cancer. The V gene is TRBV28, the J gene TRBJ1-1; 8 bases line up with TRBD1. This sample comprised lung tumor tissue, obtained at surgery. This TCR derives from a female donor with early-stage non-small cell lung cancer. The CDR3: CASNLPRGPFTEAFF. DNA of the CDR3: TGTGCCAGCAACCTTCCCAGGGGGCCGTTCACTGAAGCTTTCTTT.